The following is a T cell receptor (beta chain) sequence with its context. The PCR contained 60 Vbeta and 13 Jbeta primers. Clones were sequenced by immunoSEQ multiplex PCR, and TCRdb holds only the in-frame ones, with some missing. Of 140,000 or so clones listed, about 80% were seen once; the top ten hold less than 2%. This sample was taken from a study of cytomegalovirus exposure and HLA in healthy donors. About the research overall: For the roughly 400 genotyped donors, about 79% fell within the Caucasian-associated ancestry cluster.

V was pared by 11 bases and J by 2 bases, with 20 bases between. Germline V gene lookup returns CDR1 SNHLY and CDR2 FYNNEI. The CDR3 sequence is 15 residues long. The TCR sequence derives from a man aged 40-55 years in good health and CMV-seronegative. The chain carries TRBV2 and TRBJ2-3; D is unclear. The specimen sequenced was PBMCs. The CDR3 sequence: CASRRTEPLTDTQYF. In DNA form, the CDR3 reads TGTGCCTCCAGACGCACGGAGCCCCTCACAGATACGCAGTATTTT.